This record looks at one T cell receptor beta chain sequence and its context. The sample belongs to a study of shared clonotypes between healthy human individuals. Assay: immunoSEQ multiplex PCR; the TCRdb copy retains only in-frame clones and omits some. The sample has around 2.1 million clones, more than 90% seen once. The CDR3 runs to 15 residues. Trimming removed 0 bases from V and 9 bases from J, with 15 bases in between. Germline CDR1 is LNHNV and CDR2 is YYDKDF (reference sequence). A CD45RA+ naive subset and a CD45RA-negative memory subset were split from CD4+ cells. Sequencing was done on a sample of naive CD4+ T cells sorted from blood. Sample subset: CD45RA+ positively selected. This chain connects TRBV15 to TRBJ2-1, with a tentative D call TRBD1 (6 bases). This TCR came from a man between 18 and 29 years old in good health. The CDR3, as DNA: TGTGCCACCAGCAGAGAACAGGGTCTATTGAGTGAGCAGTTCTTC. Its translation is CATSREQGLLSEQFF.